The 7 T cell receptor beta chains reported below all come from one sample, sequenced in a study of blood T cell repertoires in COVID-19. Sequenced by immunoSEQ multiplex PCR; TCRdb stores in-frame clones only, minus some. The sample lists fewer than 250,000 clones, roughly nine tenths occurring once. The sample was peripheral blood. These receptor sequences come from a man between 70 and 80 years old with acute or convalescent COVID-19.

The DNA for the CDR3 is TGTGCCAGCAGCTGGTGGAGCTCGGCCCTGTACTTC. The encoded protein is CASSWWSSALYF. The V gene is TRBV21-1, the J gene TRBJ2-7; the table calls TRBD2, which could not be checked here. TRBV21-1 is reported as a pseudogene. This CDR3 has 12 residues.

This CDR3 is CATSREDRATDTQYF. In DNA, the CDR3 is TGTGCCACCAGCAGAGAGGACAGGGCCACAGATACGCAGTATTTT. This chain uses TRBV15 with TRBJ2-3; 8 bases agree with TRBD1. The CDR3 is 15 residues long. Germline CDR1 LNHNV, CDR2 YYDKDF (reference sequence). V was clipped by 0 bases and J by 2 bases; unmatched bases: 1.

V usage is TRBV18 and J usage is TRBJ1-5; D is possibly TRBD1 (6 bases). Germline lookup yields CDR1 KGHSH and CDR2 LQKENI. The CDR3 is 14 amino acids. Trimming removed 4 bases at V and 8 bases at J, with 15 bases between. The chain's CDR3 is CASSQYRVVEPQHF. Written as DNA, the CDR3 is TGTGCCAGCTCACAATACAGGGTTGTAGAGCCCCAGCATTTT.

The chain combines TRBV24-1 with TRBJ2-2; D might be TRBD2 (5 bases). V lost 9 bases and J lost 1, with 8 bases in between. The CDR3 loop spans 13 amino acids. Germline V CDR1 and CDR2: KGHDR, SFDVKD. CDR3: CATGERNTGELFF. Here the CDR3 DNA reads TGTGCCACCGGGGAGCGGAACACCGGGGAGCTGTTTTTT.

The rearrangement joins TRBV28 to TRBJ2-2, with no clear D. The CDR3 is made up of 12 amino acids. The germline gives CDR1 MDHEN, CDR2 SYDVKM. The ends were cut back, 6 bases at V and 4 bases at J, with 6 bases in the middle. CDR3 residues: CASRSPTGELFF. The CDR3 DNA is TGTGCCAGCAGGAGCCCCACCGGGGAGCTGTTTTTT. The full variable domain, with the rest looked up from reference TRBV28 and TRBJ2-2, is DVKVTQSSRYLVKRTGEKVFLECVQDMDHENMFWYRQDPGLGLRLIYFSYDVKMKEKGDIPEGYSVSREKKERFSLILESASTNQTSMYLCASRSPTGELFFGEGSRLTVL.

DNA for the CDR3: TGTGCCAGTAGTATCCAGGACAGGAGTTACAATGAGCAGTTCTTC. Encoded protein: CASSIQDRSYNEQFF. This sequence joins TRBV19 and TRBJ2-1; 7 bases agree with TRBD1. The CDR3 consists of 15 residues. Unmatched junction bases numbered 6, after V lost 3 bases and J lost 4 bases. The germline V gene encodes CDR1 LNHDA and CDR2 SQIVND (reference sequence). Drawing the rest from reference TRBV19 and TRBJ2-1, the complete variable domain is DGGITQSPKYLFRKEGQNVTLSCEQNLNHDAMYWYRQDPGQGLRLIYYSQIVNDFQKGDIAEGYSVSREKKESFPLTVTSAQKNPTAFYLCASSIQDRSYNEQFFGPGTRLTVL.

This clone was seen repeatedly, ten times or more. The same CDR3 arises from other DNA sequences in this sample as well. This sequence joins TRBV11-2 and TRBJ1-2; D is perhaps TRBD1 (5 bases). Looked up from germline, CDR1 is SGHAT and CDR2 is FQNNGV. The ends were cut back, 0 bases at V and 7 bases at J, with 12 bases in the middle. The CDR3 covers 14 residues. CDR3 in DNA: TGTGCCAGCAGCTTAGATGTGACAGCTGGTGGCTACACCTTC. Translation gives CASSLDVTAGGYTF. Looking up the rest from reference TRBV11-2 and TRBJ1-2 gives the full variable domain: EAGVAQSPRYKIIEKRQSVAFWCNPISGHATLYWYQQILGQGPKLLIQFQNNGVVDDSQLPKDRFSAERLKGVDSTLKIQPAKLEDSAVYLCASSLDVTAGGYTFGSGTRLTVV.